These 4 T cell receptor beta chains came from one sample sequenced in a study of T cell responses to AZD1222 COVID-19 vaccine. TCRdb's table, derived via immunoSEQ multiplex PCR, lists solely in-frame clones and lacks some. Among about 120,000 clones, 90% to 95% were seen once, and the ten largest hold around 5%. The material was peripheral blood, obtained 28 days after the second AZD1222 dose. These receptors all stem from an adult who received the AZD1222 COVID-19 vaccine.

This clone was counted a single time. Here the CDR3 reads CASSLGPGDSGNTIYF. CDR3 nucleotide sequence: TGCGCCAGCAGCTTGGGTCCCGGAGACTCTGGAAACACCATATATTTT. J is TRBJ1-3 and V is TRBV5-1; unclear D gene. The V end lost 0 bases, the J end lost 0 bases, and 10 bases lay between the germline ends. CDR3 length: 16 amino acids. The V gene's germline CDR1 is SGHRS and CDR2 YFSETQ.

The sample holds a few counts of this clone. This chain uses TRBV19 with TRBJ1-3; unclear D gene. CDR3 length equals 12 residues. The germline V and J ends were trimmed by 5 bases and 4 bases, with 6 bases remaining between them. Germline V CDR1 and CDR2: LNHDA, SQIVND (reference sequence). Here the CDR3 reads CASSFSGNTIYF. The CDR3 DNA reads TGTGCCAGTAGTTTCTCGGGAAACACCATATATTTT.

The chain links TRBV19 to TRBJ1-2; D gene ambiguous. The germline CDR1 and CDR2 sequences are LNHDA and SQIVND (reference sequence). This CDR3 has 12 residues. Trimming removed 2 bases from V and 8 bases from J, with 9 bases in between. CDR3 bases: TGTGCCAGTAGTATAACGGGGAAGGGCTACACCTTC. Its translation is CASSITGKGYTF.

The chain has TRBV5-5 and TRBJ2-1, with 12 nucleotides matching TRBD1. Looked up from germline, CDR1 is SGHKS and CDR2 is YYEKEE (reference sequence). CDR3 length equals 16 residues. Unmatched junction bases numbered 7, after V lost 1 base and J lost 8 bases. DNA of the CDR3: TGTGCCAGCAGCTTGCTAGGGACAGGGGGCTTCGATGAGCAGTTCTTC. Protein product: CASSLLGTGGFDEQFF. The variable domain in full, with the rest retrieved from reference TRBV5-5 and TRBJ2-1, is DAGVTQSPTHLIKTRGQQVTLRCSPISGHKSVSWYQQVLGQGPQFIFQYYEKEERGRGNFPDRFSARQFPNYSSELNVNALLLGDSALYLCASSLLGTGGFDEQFFGPGTRLTVL.